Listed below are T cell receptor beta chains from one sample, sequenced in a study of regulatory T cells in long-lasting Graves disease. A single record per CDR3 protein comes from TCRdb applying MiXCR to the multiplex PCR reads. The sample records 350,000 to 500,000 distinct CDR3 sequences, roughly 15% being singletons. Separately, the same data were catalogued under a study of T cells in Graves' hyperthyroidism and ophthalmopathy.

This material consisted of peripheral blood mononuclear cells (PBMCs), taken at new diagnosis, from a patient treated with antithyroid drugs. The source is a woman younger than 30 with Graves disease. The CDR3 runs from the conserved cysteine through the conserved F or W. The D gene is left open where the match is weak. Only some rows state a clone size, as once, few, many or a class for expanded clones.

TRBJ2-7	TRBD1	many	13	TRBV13	TGTGCCAGCAGCAGCGACAGGGTCTACGAGCAGTACTTC	CASSSDRVYEQYF
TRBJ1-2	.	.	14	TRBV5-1	TGCGCCAGCAGCTTCGGGGAACTTGACTATGGCTACACCTTC	CASSFGELDYGYTF
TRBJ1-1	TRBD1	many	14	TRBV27	TGTGCCAGCAGTTTTTCACAGGGGAGGACTGAAGCTTTCTTT	CASSFSQGRTEAFF
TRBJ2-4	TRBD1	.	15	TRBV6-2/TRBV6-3	TGTGCCAGCAGTTACTCGGACAGGACGTACGACATTCAGTACTTC	CASSYSDRTYDIQYF
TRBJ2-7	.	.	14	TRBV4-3	TGCGCCAGCAGCACAGGGATCGGGGCCTACGAGCAGTACTTC	CASSTGIGAYEQYF
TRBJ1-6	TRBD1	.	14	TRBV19	TGTGCCAGTAGCTTCGGACAGGGTCTTTCACCCCTCCACTTT	CASSFGQGLSPLHF
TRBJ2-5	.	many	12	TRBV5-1	TGCGCCAGCAGCTTGGCCTGGGAGACCCAGTACTTC	CASSLAWETQYF
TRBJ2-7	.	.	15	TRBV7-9	TGTGCCAGCAGCTTATCCTACCGTCCGGGGTACGAGCAGTACTTC	CASSLSYRPGYEQYF
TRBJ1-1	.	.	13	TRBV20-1	TGCAGTGCACCCACGGGCGGGGACACTGAAGCTTTCTTT	CSAPTGGDTEAFF
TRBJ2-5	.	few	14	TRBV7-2	TGTGCCAGCAGCTTAGATCCTTACCAAGAGACCCAGTACTTC	CASSLDPYQETQYF
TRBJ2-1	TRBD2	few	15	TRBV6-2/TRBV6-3	TGTGCCAGCAGTCGACTAGCGGGTAGAGGTAATGAGCAGTTCTTC	CASSRLAGRGNEQFF
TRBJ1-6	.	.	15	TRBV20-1	TGCAGTGCTAGAGAGGTCTCAGGATATAATTCACCCCTCCACTTT	CSAREVSGYNSPLHF
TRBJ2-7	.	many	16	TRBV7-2	TGTGCCAGCAGACCTCAGTCCGGGACGATCTCCTACGAGCAGTACTTC	CASRPQSGTISYEQYF
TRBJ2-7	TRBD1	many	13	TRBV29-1	TGCAGCGTTCAGGACAGGGGTTCCTACGAGCAGTACTTC	CSVQDRGSYEQYF
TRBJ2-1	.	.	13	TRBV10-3	TGTGCCATCGGGCGGGACTCTGGGGGTGAGCAGTTCTTC	CAIGRDSGGEQFF